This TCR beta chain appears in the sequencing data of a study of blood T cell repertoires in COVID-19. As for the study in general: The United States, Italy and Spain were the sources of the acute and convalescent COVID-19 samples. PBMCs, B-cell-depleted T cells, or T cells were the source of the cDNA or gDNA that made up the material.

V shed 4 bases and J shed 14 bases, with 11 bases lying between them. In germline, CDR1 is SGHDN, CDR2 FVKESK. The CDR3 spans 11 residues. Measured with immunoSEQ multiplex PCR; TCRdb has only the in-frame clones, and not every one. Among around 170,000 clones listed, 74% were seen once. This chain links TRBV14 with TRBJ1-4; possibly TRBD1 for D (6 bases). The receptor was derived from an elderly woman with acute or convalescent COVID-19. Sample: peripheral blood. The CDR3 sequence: CASSPGARLFF. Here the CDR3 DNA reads TGTGCCAGCAGCCCAGGGGCCCGGCTGTTTTTT. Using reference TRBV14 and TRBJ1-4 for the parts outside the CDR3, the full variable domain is EAGVTQFPSHSVIEKGQTVTLRCDPISGHDNLYWYRRVMGKEIKFLLHFVKESKQDESGMPNNRFLAERTGGTYSTLKVQPAELEDSGVYFCASSPGARLFFGSGTQLSVL.